The source of this T cell receptor beta chain is a study of shared clonotypes between healthy human individuals. Using immunoSEQ multiplex PCR, the repertoire was profiled, and TCRdb retains in-frame clones only, with some absent. The sample consists of about 1,500,000 clones, around 95% of them appearing once. Partitioning of CD4+ cells yielded a CD45RA+ naive subset and a CD45RA-negative memory subset. The CDR3 spans 17 residues. Per the germline V gene, CDR1 is SGHRS and CDR2 is YFSETQ. V was pared by 0 bases and J by 2 bases, with 18 bases between. This receptor was taken from a man aged 25 to 45 in good health. The chain links TRBV5-1 to TRBJ2-7; a possible D gene is TRBD2 (7 bases). Source material: naive CD4+ T cells sorted from blood. Subset reported: CD45RA+ positively selected. CDR3 loop: CASSLAGGYPEAYEQYF. CDR3 DNA: TGCGCCAGCAGCTTGGCGGGGGGCTACCCTGAGGCCTACGAGCAGTACTTC.